Sequencing of this T cell receptor (beta chain) was carried out in a study of OX40 agonist ivuxolimab in advanced cancers. Regarding the study in general: Ivuxolimab, which targeted the costimulatory receptor OX40 (CD134), was an agonistic, fully human IgG2 monoclonal antibody. Intravenous ivuxolimab was administered to patients every 2 weeks at six dose levels: 0.01, 0.1, 0.3, 1.5, 3 and 10 mg/kg. Partial responses were achieved by three dose-escalation patients, of whom one had hepatocellular carcinoma and two had cutaneous melanoma. Patients were allowed to have had prior anti-PD-1, anti-PD-L1 or anti-CTLA-4 therapy, and approximately 40% of the dose-escalation patients had previously received checkpoint inhibitors. The purpose of peripheral TCRbeta sequencing was to test whether ivuxolimab changed TCR sequence diversity and led to clonal T-cell expansion. The monotherapy dose-escalation portion (N ≈ 56 patients) of the phase I ivuxolimab trial is reported in the paper. In the dose-escalation cohort, nearly 85% of patients were male, and the mean age was approximately 60 years with a range of about 20 to 90. Of the approximately 50 dose-escalation patients, hepatocellular carcinoma was present in roughly 19, melanoma in some 15, renal cell carcinoma in 9 and head and neck cancer in 9. Paper-wide results and their limitations: At doses of 0.1 to 3.0 mg/kg, clonal expansion of both CD4+ and CD8+ blood T cells was observed from baseline to week 6. Low levels of normalized T-cell clonal expansion were also seen in some nonresponding patients. After ivuxolimab, CD8+ T cells had more expanded clones than CD4+ T cells on average. In partial responders in the 0.1-3.0 mg/kg groups, normalized peripheral clonal expansion was found to be among the lowest, especially among CD8+ T cells. The antigen specificity of the peripheral T cells that underwent clonal expansion was not determined.

CDR1 SGHVS and CDR2 FNYEAQ are derived from the germline V gene. The CDR3 holds 15 amino acids from the cysteine to the phenylalanine. The only DNA kept is the CDR3, 45 bases in frame from the first base. Relative to germline, V is 1 base shorter and J is 3 bases shorter, with 13 bases between their ends. A remark on this clone: What antigen it recognizes has not been identified. Per-nucleotide qualities are absent, and no much larger clonotype sits a single base away.

The trial excluded patients who had a history of autoimmune disease or were on systemic immunosuppression. Peripheral blood for TCR sequencing was drawn from every dose cohort at baseline, at cycle 4 day 1 and at cycle 7 day 1. The samples were drawn from a first-in-human, open-label, multicenter phase I dose-escalation trial of ivuxolimab. Adults with locally advanced or metastatic head and neck squamous cell, hepatocellular, melanoma or renal cell carcinoma were enrolled in the trial. Before TCR sequencing, CD4+ and CD8+ T cells were separately sorted from peripheral blood. For sequencing of the TCRbeta CDR3 region, genomic DNA was extracted from the sorted cells. The immunoSEQ Assay was used for sequencing of TCRbeta CDR3 regions. Here the immuneACCESS table is served through TCRdb, limited to in-frame sequences with V and J called. Missing clones are a known gap in these copies; in checked studies unresolved V genes cover under half, and the rest lacks a known reason. The sample table records around 13,000 clones; about 87% of these occur just once. Nearly 25% of the sample is taken by the ten largest.

The source material was CD4+ or CD8+ T cells sorted from blood, sampled in a trial of the OX40 agonist ivuxolimab. The V gene is TRBV7-6 and the J gene is TRBJ2-7, with the D assignment possibly TRBD1 or TRBD2, given 5 matching bases for each. The clonotype originates from an adult with an advanced solid tumor such as melanoma, head and neck, liver or kidney cancer. Read as DNA, the sequence is TGTGCCAGCAGCTTAGATTGGGGGTCGGGCTACGAGCAGTACTTC. It encodes CASSLDWGSGYEQYF.